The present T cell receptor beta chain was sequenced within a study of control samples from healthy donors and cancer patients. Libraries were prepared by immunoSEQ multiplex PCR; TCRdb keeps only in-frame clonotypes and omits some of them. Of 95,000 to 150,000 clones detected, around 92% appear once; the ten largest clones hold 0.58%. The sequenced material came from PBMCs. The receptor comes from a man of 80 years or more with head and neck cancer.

CDR3 amino acids: CASSIVEVTDTQYF. CDR3 nucleotides: TGTGCCAGTAGTATAGTAGAAGTCACAGATACGCAGTATTTT. V gene TRBV19 combines with J gene TRBJ2-3; D is uncertain. The CDR3 is 14 residues long. Between the trimmed V and J ends, which lost 1 base and 2 bases, there was a span of 7 bases. Germline V gene data show CDR1 as LNHDA and CDR2 as SQIVND (reference sequence).